A selection of T cell receptor beta chains follows, all from one sample in a study of T cell changes during pregnancy in multiple sclerosis. The repertoire was sequenced with immunoSEQ multiplex PCR; TCRdb's copy has only in-frame clones and lacks some. Altogether roughly 76,000 clones are present, nearly 95% being singletons, with the ten largest covering 0.25% to 0.3%. Material: CD4+ T cells from peripheral blood mononuclear cells, obtained after pregnancy. The source of these receptors is a female donor with multiple sclerosis, enrolled in a pregnancy study. Each CDR3 is given with its conserved first and last residue. Fields, in order: V gene, clone size, D gene, J gene, CDR3 protein, CDR3 DNA. A D gene is named only where the DNA matches it firmly. Size is stated for part of the rows, as once, few or many counts, or as a class when the clone is expanded.

V: TRBV27; size: few; D: -; J: TRBJ1-4; CDR3: CASSLTGTRVNEKLFF; DNA: TGTGCCAGCAGTTTAACCGGGACAAGGGTAAATGAAAAACTGTTTTTT
V: TRBV5-1; size: -; D: TRBD2; J: TRBJ2-1; CDR3: CASSPLAGGNEQFF; DNA: TGCGCCAGCAGCCCCTTGGCGGGAGGGAATGAGCAGTTCTTC
V: TRBV7-3; size: -; D: TRBD2; J: TRBJ2-3; CDR3: CASSLTARTSGGADTQYF; DNA: TGTGCCAGCAGCTTAACAGCCCGGACTAGCGGGGGGGCAGATACGCAGTATTTT
V: TRBV10-3; size: -; D: -; J: TRBJ1-2; CDR3: CAISDSFRKNYGYTF; DNA: TGTGCCATCAGTGATAGTTTCCGCAAGAACTATGGCTACACCTTC
V: TRBV18; size: few; D: TRBD1; J: TRBJ1-1; CDR3: CASSPGQEAFF; DNA: TGTGCCAGCTCACCGGGACAGGAAGCTTTCTTT
V: TRBV18; size: -; D: -; J: TRBJ2-7; CDR3: CASSLDTKQHEQYF; DNA: TGTGCCAGCTCACTAGACACCAAACAACACGAGCAGTACTTC
V: TRBV5-1; size: -; D: TRBD2; J: TRBJ2-1; CDR3: CASSLRGEREGRNEQFF; DNA: TGCGCCAGCAGCCTTAGGGGGGAGCGGGAGGGACGCAATGAGCAGTTCTTC
V: TRBV28; size: -; D: TRBD1; J: TRBJ1-4; CDR3: CASSLGTGGNEKLFF; DNA: TGTGCCAGCAGCTTAGGGACAGGGGGGAATGAAAAACTGTTTTTT
V: TRBV7-9; size: -; D: -; J: TRBJ1-2; CDR3: CASSSRWGYTF; DNA: TGTGCCAGCAGCTCGCGATGGGGCTACACCTTC
V: TRBV28; size: -; D: -; J: TRBJ1-4; CDR3: CASREPGEGEKLFF; DNA: TGTGCCAGCCGTGAGCCGGGGGAGGGTGAAAAACTGTTTTTT
V: TRBV27; size: -; D: -; J: TRBJ1-4; CDR3: CASSYRVGEKLFF; DNA: TGTGCCAGCAGTTACAGGGTAGGGGAAAAACTGTTTTTT
V: TRBV1; size: -; D: -; J: TRBJ2-3; CDR3: CTSSASQWTSTDTQYF; DNA: TGCACCAGCAGCGCGTCCCAGTGGACTAGCACAGATACGCAGTATTTT
V: TRBV30; size: -; D: -; J: TRBJ1-1; CDR3: CALNGPEAFF; DNA: TGTGCCTTGAATGGCCCTGAAGCTTTCTTT
V: TRBV28; size: -; D: TRBD1; J: TRBJ1-5; CDR3: CASSLYRGSQPQHF; DNA: TGTGCCAGCAGTTTATACAGGGGAAGTCAGCCCCAGCATTTT
V: TRBV6-5; size: -; D: -; J: TRBJ2-1; CDR3: CASSSLNPSSVKFF; DNA: TGTGCCAGCAGCAGCCTTAACCCCTCTAGCGTCAAGTTCTTC
V: TRBV4-2; size: once; D: -; J: TRBJ2-5; CDR3: CASSQGGEAQETQYF; DNA: TGTGCCAGCAGCCAAGGGGGAGAGGCACAAGAGACCCAGTACTTC
V: TRBV5-4; size: -; D: TRBD1; J: TRBJ1-2; CDR3: CASSPGQTDYGYTF; DNA: TGTGCCAGCAGCCCGGGACAGACTGACTATGGCTACACCTTC
V: TRBV5-5; size: -; D: -; J: TRBJ1-6; CDR3: CASSRGDIYNSPLHF; DNA: TGTGCCAGCAGCAGAGGGGACATATATAATTCACCCCTCCACTTT
V: TRBV19; size: -; D: -; J: TRBJ1-2; CDR3: CASSIADGGYTF; DNA: TGTGCCAGTAGTATAGCAGATGGTGGCTACACCTTC
V: TRBV7-9; size: -; D: -; J: TRBJ1-2; CDR3: CASSLGQGRNYGYTF; DNA: TGTGCCAGCAGCTTAGGGCAGGGGCGCAACTATGGCTACACCTTC
V: TRBV6-5; size: -; D: -; J: TRBJ2-7; CDR3: CASSLSTSTRAFEQYF; DNA: TGTGCCAGCAGTTTATCCACCTCGACTAGAGCGTTCGAGCAGTACTTC
V: TRBV7-2; size: -; D: -; J: TRBJ2-2; CDR3: CASSLNGPGELFF; DNA: TGTGCCAGCAGCTTAAATGGGCCCGGGGAGCTGTTTTTT
V: TRBV14; size: -; D: -; J: TRBJ1-1; CDR3: CASSQLPGNTEAFF; DNA: TGTGCCAGCAGCCAGCTCCCCGGGAACACTGAAGCTTTCTTT